A selection of T cell receptor beta chains follows, all from one sample in a study of T cell repertoires in cytomegalovirus infection. Their target antigens are unknown. TCRdb reprocessed the reads via MiXCR and lists one record per CDR3 protein. The repertoire holds 700,000 to 950,000 distinct CDR3 sequences, with about 30% as singletons. Sequencing was performed on cultured CD8+ T cells from PBMCs, taken from culture after CMV antigen stimulation. The receptors originated from a human donor in good health (CMV status not recorded). Some clones in this sample may be carry-over from other donors' samples. The CDR3 runs from the conserved cysteine through the conserved F or W. The order of the fields is CDR3 protein, CDR3 DNA, D gene, V gene, J gene, clone size. D genes are given only for firm matches. Rows may omit the clone size; those that give it use once, few, many or a size class.

CASRPDRGYGYTF	TGTGCCAGCAGACCCGACAGGGGCTATGGCTACACCTTC	TRBD1	TRBV12-3/TRBV12-4	TRBJ1-2	many
CASTLSGTDTQYF	TGTGCCAGCACCCTCTCGGGCACAGATACGCAGTATTTT	.	TRBV27	TRBJ2-3	.
CASSLGRGHDTQYF	TGTGCCAGCAGCTTAGGGCGAGGACACGATACGCAGTATTTT	.	TRBV7-9	TRBJ2-3	.
CASSLKEGYGYTF	TGTGCCAGCAGCTTAAAGGAAGGCTATGGCTACACCTTC	.	TRBV7-6	TRBJ1-2	many
CASSLNQARRGGNTIYF	TGCGCCAGCAGCTTGAACCAGGCCCGAAGAGGTGGAAACACCATATATTTT	.	TRBV5-1	TRBJ1-3	.
CASSRSPGMNTEAFF	TGTGCCAGCAGTAGGAGCCCCGGGATGAACACTGAAGCTTTCTTT	.	TRBV6-1	TRBJ1-1	many
CASSQDWSYEQYF	TGCGCCAGCAGCCAAGATTGGTCCTACGAGCAGTACTTC	.	TRBV4-1	TRBJ2-7	few
CASSHSGLAGGMTQYF	TGTGCCAGCAGTCATTCGGGACTAGCGGGGGGTATGACCCAGTACTTC	TRBD2	TRBV12-3/TRBV12-4	TRBJ2-5	.
CASSLSGAEQFF	TGTGCCAGCAGCTTATCAGGGGCAGAGCAGTTCTTC	.	TRBV7-9	TRBJ2-1	many
CASSGGEETQYF	TGTGCCAGCAGCGGGGGGGAAGAGACCCAGTACTTC	TRBD2	TRBV6-5	TRBJ2-5	.
CASSAGVSNQPQHF	TGTGCCAGCTCGGCAGGGGTCAGCAATCAGCCCCAGCATTTT	.	TRBV6-1	TRBJ1-5	.
CASSFYRGRTEAFF	TGTGCCAGCAGCTTTTACAGGGGGAGGACTGAAGCTTTCTTT	TRBD1	TRBV5-8	TRBJ1-1	few
CASSLVDRGLDGYTF	TGTGCCAGCAGTTTAGTTGACAGGGGGCTGGATGGCTACACCTTC	TRBD1	TRBV6-2/TRBV6-3	TRBJ1-2	few
CASGLGRGDQPQHF	TGTGCTAGTGGTTTGGGGAGGGGCGATCAGCCCCAGCATTTT	.	TRBV12-5	TRBJ1-5	.
CALRSGHNEQFF	TGTGCCCTCAGGTCCGGACACAATGAGCAGTTCTTC	.	TRBV2	TRBJ2-1	few
CASTLGGGGTEAFF	TGTGCCAGCACCTTGGGAGGGGGAGGGACTGAAGCTTTCTTT	.	TRBV6-5	TRBJ1-1	.
CASSLALAGVYNEQFF	TGTGCCAGCAGTTTAGCTCTAGCGGGGGTCTACAATGAGCAGTTCTTC	TRBD2	TRBV12-3/TRBV12-4	TRBJ2-1	.
CASSLEMGGNYGYTF	TGCGCCAGCAGCTTGGAAATGGGTGGGAACTATGGCTACACCTTC	.	TRBV5-1	TRBJ1-2	.
CASSDSTGSNEKLFF	TGTGCCAGCAGTGACTCGACAGGATCTAATGAAAAACTGTTTTTT	.	TRBV6-1	TRBJ1-4	few
CASSPHQNTGELFF	TGCGCCAGCAGCCCCCACCAGAACACCGGGGAGCTGTTTTTT	.	TRBV4-1	TRBJ2-2	.
CASTLNRGGSNQPQHF	TGTGCCAGCACCCTGAACAGGGGAGGCAGCAATCAGCCCCAGCATTTT	TRBD1	TRBV6-1	TRBJ1-5	.
CASSVSSGYQETQYF	TGTGCCAGCAGTGTGTCTAGCGGGTACCAAGAGACCCAGTACTTC	TRBD2	TRBV2	TRBJ2-5	.
CASSRTTPSDTQYF	TGTGCCAGCAGCCGGACTACCCCGTCGGATACGCAGTATTTT	.	TRBV3-1	TRBJ2-3	.
CASSTGAYKETQYF	TGTGCCAGCAGCACAGGGGCCTACAAGGAGACCCAGTACTTC	TRBD1	TRBV7-9	TRBJ2-5	few
CASSATLGTGLRDTGELFF	TGTGCCAGCAGCGCTACACTAGGGACTGGTCTTCGGGACACCGGGGAGCTGTTTTTT	.	TRBV7-2	TRBJ2-2	many
CASRLIVSGRGKETQYF	TGTGCCAGCAGACTAATCGTGTCCGGACGGGGGAAAGAGACCCAGTACTTC	.	TRBV7-8	TRBJ2-5	.
CSARDFGESTDTQYF	TGCAGTGCTAGAGATTTCGGGGAGAGCACAGATACGCAGTATTTT	.	TRBV20-1	TRBJ2-3	.
CASSGGTKNTGELFF	TGTGCCAGCAGCGGTGGGACTAAGAACACCGGGGAGCTGTTTTTT	TRBD2	TRBV7-6	TRBJ2-2	many
CASTQGGGTYEQYF	TGTGCCAGCACCCAGGGGGGGGGAACCTACGAGCAGTACTTC	.	TRBV7-2	TRBJ2-7	few
CASSLGGPGTWQPQHF	TGTGCCAGCAGCTTGGGGGGCCCCGGAACATGGCAGCCCCAGCATTTT	.	TRBV13	TRBJ1-5	.
CASSFRGAKNIQYF	TGTGCCAGCAGTTTTAGGGGGGCCAAAAACATTCAGTACTTC	.	TRBV28	TRBJ2-4	.
CASSSGLGFLNQPQHF	TGTGCCAGCAGCTCGGGACTCGGGTTTCTCAATCAGCCCCAGCATTTT	.	TRBV7-8	TRBJ1-5	few
CASRFNPESTNEKLFF	TGTGCCAGCCGTTTCAACCCAGAGTCAACTAATGAAAAACTGTTTTTT	.	TRBV6-1	TRBJ1-4	few
CASSSESWLPSDTQYF	TGTGCCAGCTCATCCGAGAGCTGGTTGCCCTCAGATACGCAGTATTTT	.	TRBV18	TRBJ2-3	.
CASSFPEKPYEQYF	TGTGCCAGCAGCTTTCCGGAAAAACCCTACGAGCAGTACTTC	.	TRBV7-9	TRBJ2-7	.
CASSPLPNYGYTF	TGTGCCAGCAGCCCTCTTCCGAACTATGGCTACACCTTC	.	TRBV12-3/TRBV12-4	TRBJ1-2	.
CASSEAVRVGETQYF	TGTGCCAGCAGTGAAGCGGTGAGGGTCGGAGAGACCCAGTACTTC	.	TRBV6-1	TRBJ2-5	few
CASLLGGAYNEQFF	TGTGCTTCCCTTTTAGGGGGGGCCTACAATGAGCAGTTCTTC	.	TRBV12-5	TRBJ2-1	.
CASSLYLGQYGKNIQYF	TGTGCCAGCAGCTTATACTTGGGACAGTATGGCAAAAACATTCAGTACTTC	TRBD1	TRBV7-9	TRBJ2-4	few
CASSLDGDTQYF	TGTGCCAGCAGCTTAGACGGGGATACGCAGTATTTT	.	TRBV7-9	TRBJ2-3	many
CASTRHDEQFF	TGTGCCAGCACTAGACATGATGAGCAGTTCTTC	.	TRBV2	TRBJ2-1	.
CASSIWTGEGEQYF	TGTGCCAGCAGCATTTGGACAGGAGAAGGCGAGCAGTACTTC	TRBD1	TRBV7-6	TRBJ2-7	.
CASSYYGYGEKLFF	TGTGCCAGCAGTTACTACGGGTATGGGGAAAAACTGTTTTTT	.	TRBV6-8	TRBJ1-4	.
CAGEGGRTGELFF	TGTGCCGGGGAAGGGGGACGGACCGGGGAGCTGTTTTTT	.	TRBV2	TRBJ2-2	.
CASSSGQGSREKLFF	TGTGCCAGCAGTTCTGGACAGGGATCGAGAGAAAAACTGTTTTTT	TRBD1	TRBV6-1	TRBJ1-4	many
CASSDPSAEVETQYF	TGTGCCAGCAGTGACCCCTCGGCCGAGGTAGAGACCCAGTACTTC	.	TRBV6-1	TRBJ2-5	.
CASRHEGETQYF	TGTGCCAGCAGGCATGAGGGGGAGACCCAGTACTTC	.	TRBV6-6	TRBJ2-5	few
CATSSSGGAPEAFF	TGTGCCACCAGTAGCTCAGGGGGCGCGCCTGAAGCTTTCTTT	TRBD1	TRBV24-1	TRBJ1-1	few
CASSLGKRVSEAFF	TGTGCCAGCAGCTTAGGCAAAAGGGTGTCTGAAGCTTTCTTT	.	TRBV13	TRBJ1-1	few
CASSIRPASQETQYF	TGTGCCAGTAGTATAAGGCCAGCTTCCCAAGAGACCCAGTACTTC	.	TRBV19	TRBJ2-5	.
CSASGQGKETQYF	TGCAGCGCTTCGGGGCAGGGGAAAGAGACCCAGTACTTC	.	TRBV29-1	TRBJ2-5	once
CASSQPGEKLFF	TGTGCCAGCAGCCAACCCGGGGAAAAACTGTTTTTT	.	TRBV6-5	TRBJ1-4	.
CASSQDKGEHYEQYF	TGCGCCAGCAGCCAAGATAAGGGGGAACACTACGAGCAGTACTTC	.	TRBV4-1	TRBJ2-7	.